The source of this TCR beta chain is a study of beta chain features in type 1 diabetes. Study-level findings and limits: Among all four CD4+ subsets, Type 1 diabetes patients had TCRB CDR3s that were moderately but significantly shorter.

The sequenced template was cDNA made from the entire isolated RNA. Average read counts of stem cell-like memory T cell samples were about 1.01 million. The table came from immunoSEQ multiplex PCR; TCRdb's copy has only in-frame clones and leaves some out. Of around 53,000 clones listed, about 60% are singletons. V lost 4 bases to trimming and J lost 0 bases, with 19 bases between them. Germline values: CDR1 SGDLS, CDR2 YYNGEE. This CDR3 has 17 residues. The table lists this clone with a count of one. Its antigen is still unknown. This sequence was found in a woman between 25 and 40 years old with type 1 diabetes. This rearrangement joins TRBV9 to TRBJ2-5; a possible D gene is TRBD2 (6 bases). Sample: stem cell memory CD4+ T cells from blood. The CDR3, as DNA: TGTGCCAGCAGCCGTGGGGGAGGCGGGATGTACCAAGAGACCCAGTACTTC. It is translated as CASSRGGGGMYQETQYF.